This TCR beta chain comes out of a study of regulatory T cells in long-lasting Graves disease. As for the study in general: Antithyroid drug exposure in newly diagnosed Graves' patients had lasted under 3 months.

This clonotype has ten or more counts. Its antigen remains unknown. Construction of TCR beta libraries relied on iRepertoire HTBI primers and on Arm-PCR targeting CDR3 regions. TCRdb recomputed calls from the multiplex PCR reads with MiXCR, one row per CDR3 protein. The sample carries roughly 420,000 distinct CDR3 sequences, less than 20% recorded once. This CDR3 has 12 residues. Trimming removed 4 bases from V and 7 bases from J, with 8 bases in between. Germline lookup yields CDR1 MNHNS and CDR2 SASEGT. Study results and limitations: It was in persistent disease that TRBV28, TRBJ1-2 and TRBJ2-5 were favored.

Time point described: newly diagnosed GD, antithyroid drugs for less than 3 months. From PBMCs, RNA was extracted and then used to make the TCR library. V usage is TRBV6-1 and J usage is TRBJ2-1, with D hard to call. The material was peripheral blood mononuclear cells (PBMCs), obtained at new diagnosis, from a patient treated with antithyroid drugs. The TCR was taken from a female donor with Graves disease. In nucleotides, the CDR3 is TGTGCCAGCAGTGCCCACGGTAATGAGCAGTTCTTC. It encodes CASSAHGNEQFF.